This entry lists 12 T cell receptor beta chains sequenced from one sample in a study of quantifying T cell responses using KT2 cells. Study context: Reverse transcription used primers in the TCR alpha and beta constant regions.

The cDNA 3' end received a ligated oligonucleotide with a UMI. First-round PCR used about 4 cycles and beta primers RC1.1 and RC1.2 covering TRBC1 and TRBC2. MiXCR, run by TCRdb on the UMI-ligation and nested PCR reads, gives a single entry per CDR3 protein. The sample consists of tens of thousands of distinct CDR3 sequences, 10% of them appearing once. The sequencing input was PBMCs spiked with cells of the T cell clone KT2. The receptors come from a human donor.

This rearrangement joins TRBV2 to TRBJ1-2; a possible D gene is TRBD1 (5 bases). The germline V and J ends were trimmed by 5 bases and 3 bases, with 7 bases remaining between them. Germline values: CDR1 SNHLY, CDR2 FYNNEI. There are 12 residues in the CDR3. The CDR3 DNA is TGTGCCAGCAGTAGAGGGGACTATGGCTACACCTTC. Translation gives CASSRGDYGYTF.

Here the CDR3 DNA reads TGTGCCAGCACCTGGACAGAGGGATTCTCTGGAAACACCATATATTTT. Amino acids: CASTWTEGFSGNTIYF. V is TRBV11-3 and J is TRBJ1-3, with D perhaps matching TRBD1 (6 bases). V was clipped by 7 bases and J by 0 bases, with 16 bases between them. Germline V gene lookup returns CDR1 SGHNT and CDR2 YENEEA. This CDR3 spans 16 amino acids.

The rearrangement links TRBV4-1 to TRBJ1-1, with D perhaps TRBD1 (6 bases). The germline V gene encodes CDR1 MGHRA and CDR2 YSYEKL. The CDR3 sequence is 16 residues long. V was trimmed by 1 base and J by 2 bases, leaving 14 bases between them. CDR3 sequence: CASSQGGKGGNTEAFF. CDR3 in DNA: TGCGCCAGCAGCCAAGGGGGGAAGGGGGGAAACACTGAAGCTTTCTTT.

A few counts support this clonotype. The V gene is TRBV11-2, the J gene TRBJ2-3, with D maybe TRBD2 (5 bases). CDR3 length: 16 residues. V was clipped by 5 bases and J by 0 bases, with 15 bases between them. Germline values: CDR1 SGHAT, CDR2 FQNNGV. CDR3 loop: CASSGLTGSSTDTQYF. As DNA, the CDR3 is TGTGCCAGCAGCGGCCTGACGGGATCTAGCACAGATACGCAGTATTTT.

V gene TRBV7-2 combines with J gene TRBJ2-5; 7 nucleotides match TRBD2. J lost 1 base, V lost 5 bases, and 16 bases had no gene match. Germline V gives CDR1 SGHTA, CDR2 FQGNSA. The CDR3 runs to 18 residues. CDR3 in amino acids: CASSRRSSGGYLQETQYF. DNA for the CDR3: TGTGCCAGCAGCCGTCGCTCTAGCGGAGGCTACCTCCAAGAGACCCAGTACTTC.

This clonotype was seen at least ten times. V and J are TRBV12-3 or TRBV12-4 and TRBJ2-1; 10 bases map to TRBD2. V lost 3 bases to trimming and J lost 9 bases; unmatched junction nucleotides: 8. CDR3 length: 15 residues. CDR3 region: CASSFSGRASGEQFF. CDR3 DNA: TGTGCCAGCAGTTTCAGCGGGAGGGCCTCGGGTGAGCAGTTCTTC.

The chain couples TRBV5-4 to TRBJ2-1, with D perhaps TRBD2 (5 bases). Trimming took off 5 bases at V and 0 bases at J, with 15 bases between the two ends. Looked up from germline, CDR1 is SGHNT and CDR2 is YYREEE (reference sequence). This CDR3 has 16 residues. The CDR3 region is CASRDLEGYSYNEQFF. The CDR3 DNA is TGTGCCAGCAGAGACTTAGAGGGTTACTCCTACAATGAGCAGTTCTTC.

This clonotype was counted many times. The rearrangement links TRBV13 to TRBJ1-1; D unclear. The CDR3 has 12 residues. CDR1 PRHDT and CDR2 FYEKMQ come from the germline V gene (reference sequence). V lost 0 bases and J lost 7, with 6 bases in between. DNA of the CDR3: TGTGCCAGCAGCTTAGGCATACGTGAAGCTTTCTTT. Protein: CASSLGIREAFF.

Ten or more counts support this clonotype. The chain is built from TRBV7-2 and TRBJ1-5; 9 bases are shared with TRBD1. Germline loops: CDR1 SGHTA, CDR2 FQGNSA. J lost 1 base, V lost 3 bases, and 4 bases had no gene match. CDR3 length equals 16 residues. DNA of the CDR3: TGTGCCAGCAGCTTTGACAGGGGGGGAAGCAATCAGCCCCAGCATTTT. It codes for CASSFDRGGSNQPQHF.

This clonotype was observed at least ten times. The gene calls are TRBV24-1 and TRBJ1-1; possible D gene TRBD1, 5 bases. The germline gives CDR1 KGHDR, CDR2 SFDVKD. V was trimmed by 3 bases and J by 6 bases, leaving 10 bases between them. The CDR3 runs 13 residues. The CDR3 DNA is TGTGCCACCAGTGATCCTACAGGCGCTGAAGCTTTCTTT. It encodes CATSDPTGAEAFF.

The sample holds many counts of this clonotype. The chain joins TRBV10-3 to TRBJ2-1; perhaps TRBD1 as D (5 bases). The CDR3 extends over 14 amino acids. Germline V gives CDR1 ENHRY, CDR2 SYGVKD. V lost 0 bases to trimming and J lost 3 bases, with 6 bases between them. This CDR3 reads CAISESQDYNEQFF. CDR3 coding DNA: TGTGCCATCAGTGAGTCACAGGACTACAATGAGCAGTTCTTC.

This chain joins TRBV6-2 or TRBV6-3 and TRBJ1-3; D is perhaps TRBD1 (5 bases). Trimming cost V 5 bases and J 4 bases, with 15 bases left between them. Germline V gene sequence: CDR1 MNHEY, CDR2 SVGEGT. This CDR3 has 15 amino acids. CDR3 amino acids: CASSQPTGSGNTIYF. The CDR3 region has the DNA TGTGCCAGCAGTCAGCCAACAGGTAGCGGAAACACCATATATTTT.